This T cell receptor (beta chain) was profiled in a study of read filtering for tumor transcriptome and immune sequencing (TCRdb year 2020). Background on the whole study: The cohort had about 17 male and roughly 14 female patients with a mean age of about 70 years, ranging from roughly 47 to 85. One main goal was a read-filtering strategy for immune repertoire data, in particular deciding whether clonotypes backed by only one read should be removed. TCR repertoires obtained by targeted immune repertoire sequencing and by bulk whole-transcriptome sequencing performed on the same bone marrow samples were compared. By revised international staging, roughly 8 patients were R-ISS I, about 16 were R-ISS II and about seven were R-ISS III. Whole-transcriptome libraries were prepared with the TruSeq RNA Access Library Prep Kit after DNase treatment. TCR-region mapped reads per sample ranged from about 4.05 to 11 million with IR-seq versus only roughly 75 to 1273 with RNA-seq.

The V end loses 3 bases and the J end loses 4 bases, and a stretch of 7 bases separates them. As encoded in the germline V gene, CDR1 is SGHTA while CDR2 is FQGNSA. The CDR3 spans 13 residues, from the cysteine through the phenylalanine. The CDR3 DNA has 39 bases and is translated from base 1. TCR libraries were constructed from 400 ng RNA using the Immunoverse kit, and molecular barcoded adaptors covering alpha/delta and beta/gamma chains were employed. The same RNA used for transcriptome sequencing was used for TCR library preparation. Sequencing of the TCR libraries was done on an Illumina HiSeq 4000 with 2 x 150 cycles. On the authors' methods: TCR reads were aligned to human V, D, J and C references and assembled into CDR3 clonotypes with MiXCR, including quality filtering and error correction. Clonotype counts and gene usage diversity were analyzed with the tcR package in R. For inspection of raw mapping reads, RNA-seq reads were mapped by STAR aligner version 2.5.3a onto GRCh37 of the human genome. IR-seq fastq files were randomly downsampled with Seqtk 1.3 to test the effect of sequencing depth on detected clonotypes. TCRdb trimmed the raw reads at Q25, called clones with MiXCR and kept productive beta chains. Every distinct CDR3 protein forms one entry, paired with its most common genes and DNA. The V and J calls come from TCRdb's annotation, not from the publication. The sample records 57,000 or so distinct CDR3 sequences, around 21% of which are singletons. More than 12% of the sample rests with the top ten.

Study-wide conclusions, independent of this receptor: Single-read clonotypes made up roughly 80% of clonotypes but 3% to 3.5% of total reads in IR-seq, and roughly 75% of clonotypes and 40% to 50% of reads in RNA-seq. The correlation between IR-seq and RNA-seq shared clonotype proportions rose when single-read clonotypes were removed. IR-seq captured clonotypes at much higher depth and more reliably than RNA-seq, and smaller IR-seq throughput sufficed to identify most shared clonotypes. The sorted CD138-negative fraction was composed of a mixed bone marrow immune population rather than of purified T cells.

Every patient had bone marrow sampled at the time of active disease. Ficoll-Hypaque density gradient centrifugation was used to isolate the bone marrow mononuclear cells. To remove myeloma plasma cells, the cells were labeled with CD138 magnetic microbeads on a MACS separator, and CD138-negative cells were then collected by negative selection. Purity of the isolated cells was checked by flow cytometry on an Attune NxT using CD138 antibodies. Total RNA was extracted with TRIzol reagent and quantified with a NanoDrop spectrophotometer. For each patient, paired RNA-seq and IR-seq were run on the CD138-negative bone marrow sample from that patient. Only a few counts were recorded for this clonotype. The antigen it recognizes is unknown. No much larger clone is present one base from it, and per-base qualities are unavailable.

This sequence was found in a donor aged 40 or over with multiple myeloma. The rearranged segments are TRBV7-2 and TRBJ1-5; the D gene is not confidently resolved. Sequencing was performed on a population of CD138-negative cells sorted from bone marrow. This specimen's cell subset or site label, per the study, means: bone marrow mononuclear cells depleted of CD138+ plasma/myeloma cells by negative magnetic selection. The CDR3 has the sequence CASSFRVNQPQHF. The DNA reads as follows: TGTGCCAGCAGCTTTAGGGTAAATCAGCCCCAGCATTTT.